This T cell receptor (beta chain) derives from a study of blood T cell repertoires in COVID-19. Study-wide context: Collection of acute and convalescent COVID-19 samples took place in the United States, Italy and Spain.

Libraries were prepared by immunoSEQ multiplex PCR; TCRdb keeps only in-frame clonotypes and omits some of them. The sample has 57,000 or so clones, approximately 79% seen once. This clone was seen more than once but under ten times. The sequenced sample was peripheral blood. This clonotype originated in an elderly woman with active or convalescent COVID-19.

The DNA of the CDR3 is TGTGCCAGTAGTATAGCTTCAGGGGCGGTCGATGGCTACACCTTC. This translates into CASSIASGAVDGYTF. The V gene is TRBV19, the J gene TRBJ1-2, with D perhaps TRBD1 (6 bases). This CDR3 is built from 15 residues. Deletions cut 1 base from V and 6 bases from J, with 15 bases between. The germline gives CDR1 LNHDA, CDR2 SQIVND (reference sequence).